The T cell receptor (beta chain) described here comes from a study of cytomegalovirus exposure and HLA in healthy donors (dated by TCRdb to about 2017). Context from the whole study: An earlier analysis of approximately 600 of the donors reported 250 to 300 Gb of sequence data and roughly 110 million unique TCR beta sequences from approximately 180 million T cells. Around 330 gigabases of sequencing data and around 88 million unique TCR sequences made up an early release that covered approximately 620 HLA-typed donors. Of the approximately 400 genotyped donors, about 80% fell in the genetic ancestry cluster associated with self-reported Caucasian donors. The study aimed to test whether signatures of past pathogen exposure could be identified by cataloging public T cell receptors. The study profiled the T cell repertoires of some 610 subjects by immunosequencing and related them to cytomegalovirus serostatus. Along with the approximately 700-subject first cohort, a separate validation cohort of more than 90 different subjects was used. The study combined high-throughput TCR immunosequencing, statistical association of individual TCRs with disease status, and machine learning to predict cytomegalovirus infection status. A later analysis re-examined previously published TCR beta repertoires from more than 550 donors and added high-resolution HLA genotyping to investigate patterns of TCR occurrence. Rather than using new phenotypic data, the later analysis identified candidate immune exposures from TCR beta sequences and from how often those sequences occurred across donors. To decide whether each TCR beta V gene segment behaved as functional or pseudogenic, an earlier analysis of approximately 590 of the donors relied on high-throughput TCR beta sequencing. Donor age, sex, ethnicity and CMV serostatus were compiled together with the repertoire data. A later genetic analysis used genome-wide SNP genotypes for about 60% of the roughly 700 donors, treating that subset as a discovery cohort. Every discovery cohort repertoire had been produced on one sequencing platform. HLA typing covered class I and class II loci at four-digit resolution. The number of donors typed differed by locus, with 629-630 for A, B, C, DRB1 and DQB1, around 500 for DQA1, nearly 610 for DPA1, and under 490 for DPB1. Because of strong linkage in the cohort, five DR-DQ haplotypes were treated as single units for association and clustering. Across approximately 400 genotyped donors of the cohort, an average of approximately 240,000 unique TCR beta nucleotide sequences per donor were sequenced, and 15% to 20% of those sequences were non-productive.

General findings and caveats noted by the study authors: For the cohort, immune exposure information was limited to CMV serostatus. The sequencing pipeline was judged likely to have produced a cluster of highly shared sequence variants as a technical artifact. Linkage disequilibrium might explain the correlated functional status among segregating V segments, but an unknown experimental factor could not be ruled out. In a later analysis, HLA-associated TCR beta chains showed more clonal expansion and lower generation probabilities than non-associated chains that were equally common. In the study, around 150 TCR beta chains were listed as associated with cytomegalovirus. Some IMGT-functional V segments, including TRBV6-2 and TRBV6-3, could not be distinguished by the 87-base-pair reads and were therefore excluded. In an earlier analysis of about 600 of the donors, most TCR beta V segments appeared in productive rearrangements about 87% or about 30% of the time, broadly matching IMGT annotations. V-gene and J-gene trimming of TCR beta chains was associated with a missense DCLRE1C variant in a later genetic analysis, and the association was replicated in an independent cohort. When HLA alleles, especially DR and DQ, strongly co-occurred, TCR associations were difficult to assign to individual alleles. According to a later analysis, TCR association rates differed among HLA loci, with DRB1 alleles showing the most associated TCRs and HLA-C alleles showing the fewest. In vitro tests confirmed that a few of the cytomegalovirus-associated TCR beta chains recognize cytomegalovirus antigens. Because some donors lacked HLA typing at each locus, the association tests relied only on the typed subset. A later genetic analysis reported fewer N-insertions in productive TCRs among donors in an Asian-associated ancestry cluster than the approximately 700-donor mean. In a later analysis, several top co-occurrence clusters were reported to appear linked to parvovirus B19, influenza, CMV and Epstein-Barr virus. A further reported finding was that TCR beta sequences accurately predicted the HLA-A and HLA-B alleles for most subjects in the first cohort. In a later analysis, most CMV-associated TCR beta chains were found to appear HLA-restricted, with HLA associations seemingly driven largely by CMV exposure. According to the authors, the approach could potentially be generalized to other disease states and immunological phenotypes. Roughly uniform sequencing depth across donors was assumed in presence/absence analyses, although this assumption may not hold. Cytomegalovirus status was reported to be diagnosed by the classifier with high specificity and sensitivity in both the original and validation cohorts. Because counts were too low, 15 or so rarely observed V segments, including chromosome 9 orphons, were excluded from the earlier analysis of several hundred of the donors. Most TCR sequences were observed very rarely across donors, whereas some public TCRs were present in many individuals. This cohort had only TCR beta chains sequenced, and the lack of alpha or paired-chain data limited which features could be detected. In a later analysis, about 17,000 TCR beta sequences were associated with specific HLA alleles at a false discovery rate of 0.05.

Preparation of the library involved the immunoSEQ multiplex PCR assay. A mixture of 60 forward primers for TCR Vbeta segments and 13 reverse primers for TCR Jbeta segments was used in the multiplex PCR. A multiplex PCR assay on genomic DNA amplified the CDR3 region of rearranged TCR beta genes. Amplified TCR beta libraries were sequenced as 87-base-pair reads on the Illumina HiSeq System. The authors' analysis ran thus. In a later analysis, approximately 74 million unique TCR beta chains were counted across the 500 to 700 repertoires, and roughly 9.9 million of these chains were shared by at least two donors. A nearest-neighbor algorithm error-corrected the raw reads and collapsed the reads into unique sequences, merging closely related sequences to remove PCR and sequencing errors. Alignment of CDR3 sequences to IMGT reference sequences was used to assign V, D and J gene segments. For a sequence to be retained, a match of at least six nucleotides was required to both a V gene segment and a J gene segment. Rearrangements were classified as productive when the CDR3 lacked stop codons and remained in frame with V and J, and all other rearrangements were classified as non-productive. Following IMGT convention, CDR3 was defined as the stretch from the second conserved V-encoded cysteine up to the conserved J-encoded phenylalanine. In an earlier analysis of some 550 of the donors, sequences lacking an unambiguous match to a single V gene segment were excluded. In an earlier analysis of 587 of the donors, V segments were called functional above 56.7% productive rearrangements and were called segregating when the between-donor standard deviation exceeded 5%. To diagnose cytomegalovirus status from the catalog of TCR beta chain sequences, a statistical classification framework was built. A later analysis assigned V and J genes by comparing TCR nucleotide sequences with IMGT/GENE-DB human TR gene sequences. The TCRdist pipeline was used in a later analysis to assign CDR3 sequences and most-parsimonious VDJ recombination scenarios. In a later analysis, each TCR beta chain was defined by its CDR3 amino acid sequence together with its V-gene family, and reads lacking a unique V-gene family were excluded. A later analysis removed 550 to 650 highly shared, low-generation-probability nucleotide sequences to deal with suspected cross-contamination and a sequencing artifact. In a later analysis, a clonal expansion index for each public chain was calculated from normalized within-repertoire ranks of inferred template counts. In a later analysis, generation probabilities were computed using a VDJ recombination model fitted to out-of-frame rearrangements, and the results were checked against IGoR. In a later analysis, hypergeometric tests were used to score TCR-TCR, TCR-HLA and TCR-CMV co-occurrence, with a repertoire-size bias correction applied to TCR pairs. In a later analysis, false discovery rates were estimated by permuting HLA or CMV assignments 20 times. In a later analysis, co-occurring TCRs were grouped using DBSCAN, with TCRdist sequence similarity added in when clustering inside HLA-allele-positive subsets. Repertoires with fewer than 30,000 or more than 120,000 public chains, plus five repertoires with anomalous nucleotide sharing, were excluded from co-occurrence clustering. Imported from immuneACCESS, the table was reduced by TCRdb to in-frame sequences with V and J called. These copies leave out some clones; in studies compared against another copy, an unresolved V gene accounts for under half, and the cause of the remainder is not known. V, J and clone size derive from that table, while D and trimming were established from the DNA sequence. The sample table records some 160,000 clones; over 65% of these occur just once. The leading ten clones occupy roughly 3% of the sample.

In total, 500 to 700 healthy bone marrow donors made up the cohort. All cohort members were sampled while nominally healthy, although unrecorded immune exposures were likely present. The donor was CMV seronegative and belonged to the group of 350 to 400 seronegative cohort members. Every donor gave a peripheral blood sample, and the peripheral blood mononuclear cells from that sample were used for TCR beta sequencing. The Qiagen DNeasy Blood Extraction Kit was used to extract genomic DNA from the blood cell samples. Concerning this clone: The antigen this receptor binds is unknown. Qualities for individual bases were not recorded, and no much larger clone is one base off.

The V end loses 0 bases and the J end loses 8 bases, and a stretch of 22 bases separates them. From the cysteine up to the phenylalanine, the CDR3 has a length of 17 residues. Of all the DNA, just the CDR3 is kept, 51 bases in frame from base 1. Reading the germline V gene (reference sequence) gives CDR1 LNHDA and CDR2 SQIVND. The source material was PBMCs. This TCR came from a woman aged 40 to 50 in good health and CMV-seronegative. The chain is encoded by TRBV19 joined to TRBJ1-2; a weak D assignment points to TRBD1 (6 bases agree). The CDR3 is CASSIDHLTGSRRGYTF. The nucleotide sequence is TGTGCCAGTAGTATAGACCACCTCACAGGGTCTAGGCGCGGCTACACCTTC.